These T cell receptor beta chains were read from a single sample in a study of CD8+ T cells in alopecia areata. Profiling relied on immunoSEQ multiplex PCR, and the TCRdb table lists in-frame clones only, not all of them. This sample yields 100,000 to 150,000 clones, of which around 58% are seen a single time; around 30% belongs to the top ten. The sequenced sample was CD8+ T cells sorted from blood, obtained at week 4, from a patient treated with tofacitinib. All receptors derive from a human donor with alopecia areata. Each CDR3 is given with its conserved first and last residue. Each record gives: CDR3 DNA, CDR3 protein, V gene, clone size, J gene, D gene. D genes are given only for firm matches. Size is stated for part of the rows, as once, few or many counts, or as a class when the clone is expanded.

DNA: TGTGCCAGCAATGTAAGGGGCCCAAATGAAAAACTGTTTTTT; CDR3: CASNVRGPNEKLFF; V: TRBV2; size: few; J: TRBJ1-4; D: NA
DNA: TGTGCCAGCAGCTCCGGGACAGGGTTTTACGAGCAGTACTTC; CDR3: CASSSGTGFYEQYF; V: TRBV5-6; size: NA; J: TRBJ2-7; D: TRBD1
DNA: TGTGCCAGCAGCTTTCATGTTGGGGAGTACGAGCAGTACTTC; CDR3: CASSFHVGEYEQYF; V: TRBV11-2; size: NA; J: TRBJ2-7; D: NA
DNA: TGCGCCAGCAGCCAAGACCCTCCGCCCTTTGAAAAACTGTTTTTT; CDR3: CASSQDPPPFEKLFF; V: TRBV4-1; size: NA; J: TRBJ1-4; D: NA
DNA: TGTGCCTGGATCCCACTTGGGAATGAGCAGTTCTTC; CDR3: CAWIPLGNEQFF; V: TRBV30; size: once; J: TRBJ2-1; D: NA
DNA: TGTGCCTGGAGTGTAACCAGGAACACTGAAGCTTTCTTT; CDR3: CAWSVTRNTEAFF; V: TRBV30; size: NA; J: TRBJ1-1; D: NA
DNA: TGCAGCGTTTTCGCGGGGGTCTGGGGTCATGAGCAGTTCTTC; CDR3: CSVFAGVWGHEQFF; V: TRBV29-1; size: NA; J: TRBJ2-1; D: TRBD2
DNA: TGCGCCAGCAGTGATGGCGGACTCTACGAGCAGTACTTC; CDR3: CASSDGGLYEQYF; V: TRBV10-2; size: NA; J: TRBJ2-7; D: NA
DNA: TGTGCCAGCAGCGCGCAGACGGGGGAAGTCTACAATGAGCAGTTCTTC; CDR3: CASSAQTGEVYNEQFF; V: TRBV13; size: NA; J: TRBJ2-1; D: NA
DNA: TGTGCCTGGACTAGCGGGGACTACAATGAGCAGTTCTTC; CDR3: CAWTSGDYNEQFF; V: TRBV30; size: NA; J: TRBJ2-1; D: TRBD2
DNA: TGTGCCTGGATCCCCGGGGCTCTCATGAACACTGAAGCTTTCTTT; CDR3: CAWIPGALMNTEAFF; V: TRBV30; size: NA; J: TRBJ1-1; D: NA
DNA: TGTGCCAACTCAGAGAACACTGAAGCTTTCTTT; CDR3: CANSENTEAFF; V: TRBV2; size: NA; J: TRBJ1-1; D: NA
DNA: TGCGCCAGCAGCACCTTGGGACAGGGTGATGGCTACACCTTC; CDR3: CASSTLGQGDGYTF; V: TRBV5-1; size: NA; J: TRBJ1-2; D: TRBD1
DNA: TGTGCCAGCAGTGAAAGGGGGCGAAACCAAGAGACCCAGTACTTC; CDR3: CASSERGRNQETQYF; V: TRBV6-1; size: NA; J: TRBJ2-5; D: TRBD1
DNA: TGTGCCAGCAGCTTAGGGACAGGGTTTCATGAGCAGTTCTTC; CDR3: CASSLGTGFHEQFF; V: TRBV13; size: NA; J: TRBJ2-1; D: TRBD1
DNA: TGTGCCAGCAGCCCTCAGGGGAGGGGCTACACCTTC; CDR3: CASSPQGRGYTF; V: TRBV13; size: few; J: TRBJ1-2; D: NA
DNA: TGTGCCAGCAGCTCATCCCGGAAGGCTTCGTTAGTTCAAGAGACCCAGTACTTC; CDR3: CASSSSRKASLVQETQYF; V: TRBV7-9; size: NA; J: TRBJ2-5; D: NA
DNA: TGTGCCTGGAGTGTTCGGGATCTTGCCTATGGCTACACCTTC; CDR3: CAWSVRDLAYGYTF; V: TRBV30; size: NA; J: TRBJ1-2; D: NA
DNA: TGTGCCACCAGCAGAGAAACCTCTGGGGCCAACGTCCTGACTTTC; CDR3: CATSRETSGANVLTF; V: TRBV15; size: NA; J: TRBJ2-6; D: NA
DNA: TGTGCTAGTGGTTTGGTTCCAGGAGGGTACTCCTACGAGCAGTACTTC; CDR3: CASGLVPGGYSYEQYF; V: TRBV12-5; size: NA; J: TRBJ2-7; D: NA